The 8 T cell receptor beta chains below were found in one sample sequenced in a study of blood T cell repertoires in COVID-19. Only in-frame clones appear in the TCRdb table, and some are missing; sequencing was by immunoSEQ multiplex PCR. The sample comprises some 300,000 clones, 88% of which are singletons, and approximately 2% rests with the top ten. The sequencing sample was made of PBMCs or T cells enriched from blood (not recorded which). These receptor sequences come from a woman between 55 and 75 years old in a cohort exposed to, infected with or recovered from COVID-19 (not recorded which).

Here the CDR3 reads CASSQPGTGGTYEQYF. Here the CDR3 DNA reads TGTGCCAGCAGCCAGCCCGGGACAGGGGGTACCTACGAGCAGTACTTC. The chain employs TRBV4-2 and TRBJ2-7, with 11 bases that match TRBD1. CDR3 size: 16 residues. V lost 3 bases, J lost 2 bases, and 6 bases stayed unmatched. Germline lookup yields CDR1 LGHNA and CDR2 YNFKEQ.

This chain uses TRBV18 with TRBJ2-7, with 10 bases that match TRBD2. Trimming removed 3 bases from V and 5 bases from J; junction bases left unmatched: 7. Germline V CDR1 and CDR2: KGHSH, LQKENI. There are 15 residues in the CDR3. The chain's CDR3 is CASSPGLAGVDEQYF. The CDR3 DNA reads as TGTGCCAGCTCACCGGGGCTAGCGGGAGTGGACGAGCAGTACTTC.

This clone was counted once. The chain carries TRBV18 and TRBJ1-1; 7 nucleotides match TRBD1. Germline V gene lookup returns CDR1 KGHSH and CDR2 LQKENI. The trim removed 3 bases at V and 6 bases at J, leaving 10 bases unmatched. This CDR3 is built from 15 residues. CDR3 protein: CASSPETGRWAEAFF. DNA for the CDR3: TGTGCCAGCTCACCTGAGACAGGGCGCTGGGCTGAAGCTTTCTTT.

The chain carries TRBV27 and TRBJ1-6, with TRBD1 matching 9 bases. CDR1 is MNHEY and CDR2 is SMNVEV in the germline V gene (reference sequence). J was trimmed by 10 bases and V by 5 bases; bases with no gene match: 6. The CDR3 sequence is 14 residues long. CDR3 nucleotide sequence: TGTGCCAGCAGTAGGGACAGGGTCGACTCACCCCTCCACTTT. It translates to CASSRDRVDSPLHF.

The chain uses TRBV7-8 and TRBJ1-1, with 7 positions matching TRBD1. The ends lost 5 bases at V and 1 base at J; junction bases unmatched: 7. The CDR3 contains 15 residues. Germline CDR1 SGHVS, CDR2 FQNEAQ. CDR3 nucleotide sequence: TGTGCCAGCAGCCTAAGGGGACAGACGAACACTGAAGCTTTCTTT. This codes for CASSLRGQTNTEAFF.

V and J are TRBV5-1 and TRBJ2-5, with 8 bases that match TRBD2. The CDR3 totals 17 residues. Germline values: CDR1 SGHRS, CDR2 YFSETQ. V lost 0 bases to trimming and J lost 0 bases; unmatched junction nucleotides: 7. CDR3 loop: CASSLAFNSGNQETQYF. CDR3 DNA: TGCGCCAGCAGCTTGGCCTTTAATAGCGGGAACCAAGAGACCCAGTACTTC.

This clone was seen only a few times. The chain carries TRBV12-3 or TRBV12-4 and TRBJ2-7; D might be TRBD1 (6 bases). Trimming took 6 bases from V and 7 from J, leaving 13 bases between them. This CDR3 has 12 residues. The chain's CDR3 is CASSPQGGEQYF. Here the CDR3 DNA reads TGTGCCAGCAGCCCACAGGGCGGTGAGCAGTACTTC.

The J gene is TRBJ2-3, the V gene TRBV7-6; D might be TRBD1 (7 bases). Per the germline V gene, CDR1 is SGHVS and CDR2 is FNYEAQ. The length of the CDR3 is 15 residues. V dropped 5 bases and J dropped 7 bases, with 19 bases sitting between them. CDR3 in amino acids: CASSGGTARGNTQYF. The CDR3 nucleotides are TGTGCCAGCAGCGGCGGGACAGCCAGGGGAAATACGCAGTATTTT.